This T cell receptor (beta chain) appears in the sequencing data of a study of T cells in Graves' hyperthyroidism and ophthalmopathy (dated by TCRdb to between 2018 and 2021). Broadly, across the study: Peripheral blood was sampled at the time of initial diagnosis, prior to any treatment. To identify TCR V-J signatures that set the groups apart, the researchers used a discovery cohort of 100 patients, made up of under 45 with Graves' ophthalmopathy and 55 to 65 with stable Graves' hyperthyroidism. Prospective prediction of ophthalmopathy was tested in an independent validation cohort consisting of some 20 hyperthyroidism patients and some 16 patients who later progressed to ophthalmopathy. For training and testing, the approximately 97 patients in the discovery cohort were randomly divided in a 7:3 ratio. In addition, the study compared T-cell repertoires in thyroid tissue and in blood from five or six Graves' hyperthyroidism patients. Following sampling, methimazole starting at 30 mg daily was given to hyperthyroidism patients, and high-dose intravenous methylprednisolone was given to ophthalmopathy patients. According to the paper, TCR Vbeta CDR3 sequencing was carried out on over 130 peripheral blood samples, which came from fewer than 50 ophthalmopathy, around 74 hyperthyroidism and roughly 17 progressor patients. Results and caveats for the whole study, not just this receptor: In validation, progression to ophthalmopathy was predicted by the model with approximately 67% sensitivity and roughly 72% specificity, a median of about 6.8 months before onset. Sample size was not statistically predetermined, and blinding of investigators to group allocation was not performed. A model built on a 13 V-J signature distinguished ophthalmopathy from stable hyperthyroidism, reaching 87.88% sensitivity and 81% to 83% specificity in cross-validation and 80%/75% in testing. Most expanded thyroid clonotypes (frequency above 0.001) were also detected in blood, suggesting blood repertoires may reflect thyroid immune responses.

From the germline V gene (reference sequence), CDR1 is DFQATT and CDR2 is SNEGSKA. Between the V and J ends, shortened by 6 bases and 3 bases respectively, the junction contains 18 bases. The CDR3, from cysteine to phenylalanine, totals 15 residues. CDR3 DNA only is kept here, 45 bases in frame from base 1. This clonotype was seen a handful of times. It has no known antigen specificity. Base qualities are not provided; no much larger clone lies one nucleotide away. A patient counted as having stable Graves' hyperthyroidism if no progression to ophthalmopathy occurred over 18 months of follow-up. Hyperthyroidism patients were newly diagnosed, with disease duration under 2 months, and aged 18 to 65 years. Any patient with an uncontrolled infection, another autoimmune disease, pregnancy or lactation was excluded. Clinical symptoms, serum thyroxine and TRAb, thyroid ultrasound, and orbital computed tomography formed the basis for the diagnoses. PBMCs were separated from roughly 9.6 ml of fresh peripheral blood using Ficoll-Paque density gradient centrifugation. Total RNA was extracted with Trizol reagent, and quality was checked on an Agilent 2100 Bioanalyzer.

The TCR beta CDR3 regions were amplified from RNA transcripts. The first round of RT-PCR for the TCR CDR3 was performed with the HTBI primer set and the Qiagen OneStep RT-PCR kit. A second multiplex PCR round built the libraries, followed by size selection and purification. Paired-end sequencing of the libraries was performed with 100 bp reads on an Illumina HiSeq2000. The study's processing was this. SOAPnuke was used to process the raw data, throwing out any read that contained adapters or uncalled bases, had a mean Phred below 15, or lacked an exact constant-primer or identifier match. High-quality paired reads were merged using COPE v1.2.5, and each unique nucleotide sequence was defined as a clonotype. Clonotypes were aligned to IMGT TRBV, TRBD and TRBJ reference segments using MiTCR v1.1. Only V-J combinations with frequency above 0.0001, covering roughly 99% of repertoires, were analysed. A TCS score was defined as the ratio of F50 (clonal expansion) to E x V (chaos), with BLOSUM62-based TCRdist applied between CDR3 peptides within each V-J. Welch's t-statistics and random forest reduced approximately 520 V-J features to about 13, which were used in a naive Bayes classifier (R e1071). The public reads were reprocessed in TCRdb via fastp at Q25 and MiXCR, keeping in-frame beta chains. All rows with the same CDR3 protein become a single entry with the most common DNA and genes. Here the V and J calls rest on TCRdb's processing, not on the authors' analysis. The sample table shows more than 300,000 distinct CDR3 sequences, and about 15% are seen once. The ten largest clones add up to approximately 10% of the sample.

The sequence came from an older woman with Graves' hyperthyroidism. The sequenced sample consisted of blood. The chain is encoded by TRBV20-1 joined to TRBJ2-1; TRBD2 is possibly the D segment (6 matching bases). CDR3 region: CSALRPGDRYNEQFF. The bases are TGCAGTGCCCTCCGTCCGGGAGACCGCTACAATGAGCAGTTCTTC.